The rows below give T cell receptor beta chains drawn from one sample of a study of blood T cell repertoires in COVID-19. Sequencing used immunoSEQ multiplex PCR; TCRdb keeps in-frame clones, though not all of them. The table records some 220,000 clones, approximately 85% of them present only once. Sequenced: peripheral blood. The receptor source for this set is a woman between 65 and 79 years old with COVID-19, enrolled during active disease. Both conserved end residues are part of each CDR3.

CASSHWRGTSGNTGELFF,TRBV4-3
CASSLGLEFRETQYF,TRBV5-1
CASSSDSRNTIYF,TRBV5-1
CASSLGTSGYNEQFF,TRBV27
CASSQDAGEGTEAFF,TRBV3-1/TRBV3-2
CASSFQTGWEELFF,TRBV7-8
CASSPQGQLNTEAFF,TRBV7-2
CASGQGLSTDTQYF,TRBV5-6
CASSVELAGDEQFF,TRBV9
CASSTYLTDTSSYEQYF,TRBV19
CASFKNRGAYEQYF,TRBV9
CASSQDFGQGAVGYTF,TRBV3-1/TRBV3-2
CASSPLTRQGGSEGYTF,TRBV7-6
CASSFGQFTGYDGYTF,TRBV27
CASSYSGQSPNYGYTF,TRBV6-2/TRBV6-3
CASSEAWRTDTQYF,TRBV6-1
CASSPRRLAGNANTGELFF,TRBV19
CASSPGLAGVEQYF,TRBV3-1/TRBV3-2
CASRLRTSGAYNEQFF,TRBV2
CASSIGTGEAPGNTIYF,TRBV5-1
CASSMPQSGKVGYTF,TRBV19
CASRLGGGNTEAFF,TRBV7-8